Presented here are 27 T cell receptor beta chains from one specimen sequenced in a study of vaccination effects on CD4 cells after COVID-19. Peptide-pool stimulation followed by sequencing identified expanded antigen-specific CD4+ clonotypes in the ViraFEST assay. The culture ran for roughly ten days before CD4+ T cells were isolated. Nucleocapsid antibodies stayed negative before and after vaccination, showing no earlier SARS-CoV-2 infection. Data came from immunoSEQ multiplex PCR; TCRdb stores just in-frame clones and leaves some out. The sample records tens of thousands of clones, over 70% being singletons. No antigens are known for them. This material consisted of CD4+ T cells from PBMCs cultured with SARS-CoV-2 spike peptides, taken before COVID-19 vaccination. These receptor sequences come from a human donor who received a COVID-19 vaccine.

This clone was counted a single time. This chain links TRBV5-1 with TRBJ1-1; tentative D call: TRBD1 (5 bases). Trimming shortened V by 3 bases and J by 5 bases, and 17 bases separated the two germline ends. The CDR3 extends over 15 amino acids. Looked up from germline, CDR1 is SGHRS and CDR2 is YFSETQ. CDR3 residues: CASSSTLGGGTEAFF. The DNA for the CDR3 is TGCGCCAGCAGCTCAACTTTGGGGGGAGGTACTGAAGCTTTCTTT.

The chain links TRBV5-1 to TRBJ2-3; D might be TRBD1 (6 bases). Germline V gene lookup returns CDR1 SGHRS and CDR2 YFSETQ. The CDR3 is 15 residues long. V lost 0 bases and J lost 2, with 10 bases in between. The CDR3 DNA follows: TGCGCCAGCAGCTTGGCGGGACAAGACACAGATACGCAGTATTTT. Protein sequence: CASSLAGQDTDTQYF.

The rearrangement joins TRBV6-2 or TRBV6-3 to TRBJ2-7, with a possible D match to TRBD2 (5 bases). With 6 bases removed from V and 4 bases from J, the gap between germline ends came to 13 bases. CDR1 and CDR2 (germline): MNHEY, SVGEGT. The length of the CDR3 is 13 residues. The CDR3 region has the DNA TGTGCCAGCAGCAATGGAGGAATATACGAGCAGTACGTC. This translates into CASSNGGIYEQYV.

CDR3 bases: TGCGCCAGCAGCTTGGGGGGGAATTTTGGGCCCCTCCACTTT. Encoded protein: CASSLGGNFGPLHF. The chain uses TRBV5-1 and TRBJ1-6; perhaps TRBD1 as D (5 bases). The CDR3 totals 14 residues. Germline-derived CDR1 and CDR2 are SGHRS and YFSETQ. The V end was cut by 0 bases, the J end by 13 bases, with 14 bases between.

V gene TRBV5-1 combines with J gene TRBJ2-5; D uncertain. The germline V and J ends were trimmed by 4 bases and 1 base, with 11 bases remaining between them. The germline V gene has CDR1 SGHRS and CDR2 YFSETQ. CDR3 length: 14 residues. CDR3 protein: CASSTGRLQETQYF. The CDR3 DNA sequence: TGCGCCAGCAGCACCGGACGGCTCCAAGAGACCCAGTACTTC.

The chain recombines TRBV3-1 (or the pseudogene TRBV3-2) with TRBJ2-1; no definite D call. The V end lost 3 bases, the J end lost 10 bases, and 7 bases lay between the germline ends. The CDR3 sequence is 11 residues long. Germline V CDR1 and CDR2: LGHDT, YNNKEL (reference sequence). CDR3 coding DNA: TGTGCCAGCAGCCAGGGGTCCGAGCAGTTCTTC. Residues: CASSQGSEQFF.

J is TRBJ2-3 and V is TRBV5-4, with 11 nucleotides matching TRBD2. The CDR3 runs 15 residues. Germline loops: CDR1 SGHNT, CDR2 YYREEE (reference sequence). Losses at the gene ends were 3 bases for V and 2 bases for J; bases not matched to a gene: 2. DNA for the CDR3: TGTGCCAGCAGCTCGACTAGCGGGGACACAGATACGCAGTATTTT. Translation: CASSSTSGDTDTQYF. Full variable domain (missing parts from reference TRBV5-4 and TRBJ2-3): ETGVTQSPTHLIKTRGQQVTLRCSSQSGHNTVSWYQQALGQGPQFIFQYYREEENGRGNFPPRFSGLQFPNYSSELNVNALELDDSALYLCASSSTSGDTDTQYFGPGTRLTVL.

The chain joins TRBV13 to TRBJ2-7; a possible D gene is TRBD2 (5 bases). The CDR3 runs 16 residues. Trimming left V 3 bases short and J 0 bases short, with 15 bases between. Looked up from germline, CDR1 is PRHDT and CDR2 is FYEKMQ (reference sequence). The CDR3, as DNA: TGTGCCAGCAGCTTCCGGACTGGACCTCACTCCTACGAGCAGTACGTC. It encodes CASSFRTGPHSYEQYV.

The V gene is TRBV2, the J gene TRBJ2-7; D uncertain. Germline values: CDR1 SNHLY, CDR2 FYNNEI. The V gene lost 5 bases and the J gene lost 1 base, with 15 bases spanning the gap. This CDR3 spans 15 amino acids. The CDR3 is CASSSDHVRSYEQYV. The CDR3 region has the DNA TGTGCCAGCAGTTCGGACCACGTTAGATCCTACGAGCAGTACGTC.

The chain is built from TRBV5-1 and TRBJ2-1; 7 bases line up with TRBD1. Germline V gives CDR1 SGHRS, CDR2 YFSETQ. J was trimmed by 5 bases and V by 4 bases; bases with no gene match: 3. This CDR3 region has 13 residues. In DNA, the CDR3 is TGCGCCAGCAGCGGGGGACAGCACAATGAGCAGTTCTTC. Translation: CASSGGQHNEQFF.

The DNA for the CDR3 is TGTGCCACCAGTGAAGGACAGGGGGCCGGCACCGGGGAGCTGTTTTTT. As protein: CATSEGQGAGTGELFF. The rearrangement uses TRBV24-1 and TRBJ2-2, with TRBD1 matching over 11 bases. This CDR3 contains 16 residues. Trimming cost V 4 bases and J 4 bases; bases outside gene matches: 4. Germline V gives CDR1 KGHDR, CDR2 SFDVKD.

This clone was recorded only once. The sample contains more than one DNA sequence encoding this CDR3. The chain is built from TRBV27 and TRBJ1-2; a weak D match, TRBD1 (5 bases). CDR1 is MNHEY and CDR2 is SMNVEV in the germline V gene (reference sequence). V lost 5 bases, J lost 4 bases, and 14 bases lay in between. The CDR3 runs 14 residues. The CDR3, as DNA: TGTGCCAGCAGTCCGCCCGACAGCCGCTATGGCTACACCTTC. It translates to CASSPPDSRYGYTF.

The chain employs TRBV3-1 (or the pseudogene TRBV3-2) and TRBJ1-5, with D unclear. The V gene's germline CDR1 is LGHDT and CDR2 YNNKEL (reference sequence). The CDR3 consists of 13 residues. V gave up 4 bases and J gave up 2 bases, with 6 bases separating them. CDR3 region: CASSPARNQPQHF. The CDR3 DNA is TGTGCCAGCAGCCCCGCCCGCAATCAGCCCCAGCATTTT.

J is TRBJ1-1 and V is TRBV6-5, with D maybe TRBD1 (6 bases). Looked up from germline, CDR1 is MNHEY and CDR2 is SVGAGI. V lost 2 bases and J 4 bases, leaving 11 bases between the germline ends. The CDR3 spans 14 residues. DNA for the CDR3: TGTGCCAGCAGTTACCACAGGGTAGGCACTGAAGCTTTCTTT. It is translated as CASSYHRVGTEAFF.

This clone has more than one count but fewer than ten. Here the CDR3 DNA reads TGTGCCAGCAGCTTAGACAGGAGTCAGCCCCAGCATTTT. This encodes CASSLDRSQPQHF. The rearrangement links TRBV7-7 to TRBJ1-5, with D maybe TRBD1 (5 bases). This CDR3 has 13 residues. The germline V and J ends were trimmed by 1 base and 6 bases, with 7 bases remaining between them. Germline V CDR1 and CDR2: SSHAT, FNYEAQ (reference sequence).

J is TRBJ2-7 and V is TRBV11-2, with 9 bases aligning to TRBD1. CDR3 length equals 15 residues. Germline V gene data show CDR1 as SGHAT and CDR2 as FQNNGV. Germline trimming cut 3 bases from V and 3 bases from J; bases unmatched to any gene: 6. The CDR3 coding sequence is TGTGCCAGCAGCTTTACAGGGGGCGTCCTCTACGAGCAGTACGTC. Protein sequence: CASSFTGGVLYEQYV.

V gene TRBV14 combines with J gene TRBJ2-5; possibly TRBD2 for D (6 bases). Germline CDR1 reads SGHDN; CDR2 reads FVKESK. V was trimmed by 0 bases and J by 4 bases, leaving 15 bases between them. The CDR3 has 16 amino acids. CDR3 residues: CASSQDLGRGGETQYF. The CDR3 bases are TGTGCCAGCAGCCAAGATTTGGGACGGGGAGGAGAGACCCAGTACTTC. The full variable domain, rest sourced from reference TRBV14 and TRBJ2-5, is EAGVTQFPSHSVIEKGQTVTLRCDPISGHDNLYWYRRVMGKEIKFLLHFVKESKQDESGMPNNRFLAERTGGTYSTLKVQPAELEDSGVYFCASSQDLGRGGETQYFGPGTRLLVL.

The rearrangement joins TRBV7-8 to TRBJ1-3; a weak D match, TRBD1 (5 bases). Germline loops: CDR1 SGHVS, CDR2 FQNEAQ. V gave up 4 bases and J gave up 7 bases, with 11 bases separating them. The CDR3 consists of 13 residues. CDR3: CASSSGRQNTIYF. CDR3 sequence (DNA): TGTGCCAGCAGCTCGGGACGACAGAACACCATATATTTT.

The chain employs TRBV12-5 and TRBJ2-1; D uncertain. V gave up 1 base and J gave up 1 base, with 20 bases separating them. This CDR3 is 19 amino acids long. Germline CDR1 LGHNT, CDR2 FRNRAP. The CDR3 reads CASGLATTLSIGSYNEQFF. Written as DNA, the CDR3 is TGTGCTAGTGGTTTGGCTACCACTCTCAGTATTGGGTCCTACAATGAGCAGTTCTTC.

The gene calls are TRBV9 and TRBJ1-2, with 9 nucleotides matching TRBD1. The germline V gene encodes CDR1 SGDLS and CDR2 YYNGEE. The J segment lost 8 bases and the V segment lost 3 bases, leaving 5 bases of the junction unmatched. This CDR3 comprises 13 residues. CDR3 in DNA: TGTGCCAGCAGCGCAGGGACAGGGCCAGGCTACACCTTC. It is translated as CASSAGTGPGYTF.

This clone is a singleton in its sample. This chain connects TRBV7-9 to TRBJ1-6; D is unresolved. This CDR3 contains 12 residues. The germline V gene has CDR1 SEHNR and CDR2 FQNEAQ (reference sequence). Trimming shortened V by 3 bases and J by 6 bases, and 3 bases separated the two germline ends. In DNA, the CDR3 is TGTGCCAGCAGCTTCGGTAATTCACCCCTCCACTTT. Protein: CASSFGNSPLHF.

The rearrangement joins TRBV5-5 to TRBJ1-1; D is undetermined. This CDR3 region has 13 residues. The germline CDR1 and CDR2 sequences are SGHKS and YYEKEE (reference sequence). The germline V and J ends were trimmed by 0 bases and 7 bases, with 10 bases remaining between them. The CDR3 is CASSLGFVVEAFF. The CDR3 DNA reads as TGTGCCAGCAGCTTGGGGTTCGTGGTTGAAGCTTTCTTT.

The CDR3 sequence is CASSYFLGAQDTQYF. The CDR3 DNA is TGTGCCAGCAGTTACTTCCTAGGGGCGCAAGATACGCAGTATTTT. The chain uses TRBV6-6 and TRBJ2-3, with a weak D call TRBD1 (5 bases). Germline loops: CDR1 MNHNY, CDR2 SVGAGI (reference sequence). This CDR3 comprises 15 residues. V lost 1 base and J 5 bases, leaving 13 bases between the germline ends.

The CDR3 here is CASSLRLGGGAPNEQFF. The DNA of the CDR3 is TGCGCCAGCAGCTTGAGGTTGGGCGGGGGGGCCCCCAATGAGCAGTTCTTC. V gene TRBV5-1 combines with J gene TRBJ2-1; 9 bases match TRBD2. The CDR3 loop spans 17 amino acids. The ends lost 1 base at V and 6 bases at J; junction bases unmatched: 11. From germline, CDR1 is SGHRS and CDR2 YFSETQ.

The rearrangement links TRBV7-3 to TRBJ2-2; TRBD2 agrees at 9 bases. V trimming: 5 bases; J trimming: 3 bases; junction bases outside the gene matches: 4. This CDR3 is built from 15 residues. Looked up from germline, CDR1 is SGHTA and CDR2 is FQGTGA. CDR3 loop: CASSLAGGHTGELFF. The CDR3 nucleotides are TGTGCCAGCAGCCTTGCGGGGGGGCACACCGGGGAGCTGTTTTTT.

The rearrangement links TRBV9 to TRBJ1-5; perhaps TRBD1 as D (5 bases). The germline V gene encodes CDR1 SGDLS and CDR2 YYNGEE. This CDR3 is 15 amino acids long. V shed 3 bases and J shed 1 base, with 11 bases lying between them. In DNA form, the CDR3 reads TGTGCCAGCAGCGCCCGGGACTCCAGCAATCAGCCCCAGCATTTT. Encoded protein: CASSARDSSNQPQHF.

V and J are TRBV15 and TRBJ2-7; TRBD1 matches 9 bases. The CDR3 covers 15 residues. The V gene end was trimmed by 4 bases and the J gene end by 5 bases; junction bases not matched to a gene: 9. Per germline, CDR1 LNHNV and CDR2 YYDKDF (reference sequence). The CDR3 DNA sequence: TGTGCCACCAGCAAGGACGGGACAGGGTATAACGAGCAGTACGTC. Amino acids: CATSKDGTGYNEQYV.